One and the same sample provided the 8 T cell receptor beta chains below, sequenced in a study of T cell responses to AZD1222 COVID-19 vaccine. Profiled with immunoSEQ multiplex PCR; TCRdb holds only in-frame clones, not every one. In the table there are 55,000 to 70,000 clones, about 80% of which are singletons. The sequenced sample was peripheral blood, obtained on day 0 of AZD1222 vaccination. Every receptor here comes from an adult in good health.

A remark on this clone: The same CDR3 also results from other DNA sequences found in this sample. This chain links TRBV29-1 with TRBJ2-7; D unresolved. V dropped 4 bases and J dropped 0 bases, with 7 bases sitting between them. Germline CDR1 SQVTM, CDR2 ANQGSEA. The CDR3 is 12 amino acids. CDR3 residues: CSVVGDSYEQYF. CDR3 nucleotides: TGCAGCGTTGTTGGGGACTCCTACGAGCAGTACTTC.

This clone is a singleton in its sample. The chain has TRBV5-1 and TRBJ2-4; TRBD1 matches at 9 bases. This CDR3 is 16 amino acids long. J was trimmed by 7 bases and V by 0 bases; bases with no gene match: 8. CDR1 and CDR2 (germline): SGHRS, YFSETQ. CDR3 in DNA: TGCGCCAGCAGCTTGGGGGACAGGGCTGGATGGAACATTCAGTACTTC. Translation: CASSLGDRAGWNIQYF.

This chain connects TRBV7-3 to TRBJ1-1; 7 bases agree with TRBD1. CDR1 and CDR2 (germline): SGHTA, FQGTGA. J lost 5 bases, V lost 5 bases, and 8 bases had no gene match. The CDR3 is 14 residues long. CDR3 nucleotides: TGTGCCAGCAGCCCCGCAGGGGGTGGTACTGAAGCTTTCTTT. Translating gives CASSPAGGGTEAFF. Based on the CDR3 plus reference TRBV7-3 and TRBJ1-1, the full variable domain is GAGVSQTPSNKVTEKGKYVELRCDPISGHTALYWYRQSLGQGPEFLIYFQGTGAADDSGLPNDRFFAVRPEGSVSTLKIQRTERGDSAVYLCASSPAGGGTEAFFGQGTRLTVV.

CDR3 amino acids: CASSPSGIGDTEAFF. CDR3 in DNA: TGTGCCAGCTCACCCTCAGGGATTGGAGACACTGAAGCTTTCTTT. The chain is built from TRBV18 and TRBJ1-1; possible D gene TRBD1, 5 bases. CDR3 length: 15 amino acids. Germline V gene data show CDR1 as KGHSH and CDR2 as LQKENI. V gave up 3 bases and J gave up 3 bases, with 14 bases separating them.

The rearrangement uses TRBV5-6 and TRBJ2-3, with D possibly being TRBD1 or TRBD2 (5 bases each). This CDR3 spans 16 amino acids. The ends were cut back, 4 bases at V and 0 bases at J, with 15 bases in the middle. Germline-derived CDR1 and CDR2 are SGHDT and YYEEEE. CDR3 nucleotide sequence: TGTGCCAGCAGCAATAGTCCCGGGACGAGCACAGATACGCAGTATTTT. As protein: CASSNSPGTSTDTQYF. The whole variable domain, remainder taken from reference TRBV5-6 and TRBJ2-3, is DAGVTQSPTHLIKTRGQQVTLRCSPKSGHDTVSWYQQALGQGPQFIFQYYEEEERQRGNFPDRFSGHQFPNYSSELNVNALLLGDSALYLCASSNSPGTSTDTQYFGPGTRLTVL.

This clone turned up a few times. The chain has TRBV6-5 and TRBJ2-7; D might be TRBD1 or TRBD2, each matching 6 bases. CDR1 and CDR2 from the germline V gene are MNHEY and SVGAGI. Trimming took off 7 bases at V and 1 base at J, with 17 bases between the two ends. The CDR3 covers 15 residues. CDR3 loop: CASNSEGGSSYEQYF. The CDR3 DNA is TGTGCCAGCAATTCGGAGGGGGGTTCTTCCTACGAGCAGTACTTC.

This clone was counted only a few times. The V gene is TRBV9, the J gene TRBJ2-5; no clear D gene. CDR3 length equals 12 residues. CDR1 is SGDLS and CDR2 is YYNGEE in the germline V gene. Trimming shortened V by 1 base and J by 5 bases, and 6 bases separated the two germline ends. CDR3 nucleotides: TGTGCCAGCAGCGTACCCGGGGAGACCCAGTACTTC. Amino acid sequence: CASSVPGETQYF.

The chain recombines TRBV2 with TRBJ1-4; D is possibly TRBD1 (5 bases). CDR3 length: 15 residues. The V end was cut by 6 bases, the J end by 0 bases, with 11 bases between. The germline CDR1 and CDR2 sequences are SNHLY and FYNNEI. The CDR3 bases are TGTGCCAGCAGGAACCAGGGTGCAACTAATGAAAAACTGTTTTTT. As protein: CASRNQGATNEKLFF.